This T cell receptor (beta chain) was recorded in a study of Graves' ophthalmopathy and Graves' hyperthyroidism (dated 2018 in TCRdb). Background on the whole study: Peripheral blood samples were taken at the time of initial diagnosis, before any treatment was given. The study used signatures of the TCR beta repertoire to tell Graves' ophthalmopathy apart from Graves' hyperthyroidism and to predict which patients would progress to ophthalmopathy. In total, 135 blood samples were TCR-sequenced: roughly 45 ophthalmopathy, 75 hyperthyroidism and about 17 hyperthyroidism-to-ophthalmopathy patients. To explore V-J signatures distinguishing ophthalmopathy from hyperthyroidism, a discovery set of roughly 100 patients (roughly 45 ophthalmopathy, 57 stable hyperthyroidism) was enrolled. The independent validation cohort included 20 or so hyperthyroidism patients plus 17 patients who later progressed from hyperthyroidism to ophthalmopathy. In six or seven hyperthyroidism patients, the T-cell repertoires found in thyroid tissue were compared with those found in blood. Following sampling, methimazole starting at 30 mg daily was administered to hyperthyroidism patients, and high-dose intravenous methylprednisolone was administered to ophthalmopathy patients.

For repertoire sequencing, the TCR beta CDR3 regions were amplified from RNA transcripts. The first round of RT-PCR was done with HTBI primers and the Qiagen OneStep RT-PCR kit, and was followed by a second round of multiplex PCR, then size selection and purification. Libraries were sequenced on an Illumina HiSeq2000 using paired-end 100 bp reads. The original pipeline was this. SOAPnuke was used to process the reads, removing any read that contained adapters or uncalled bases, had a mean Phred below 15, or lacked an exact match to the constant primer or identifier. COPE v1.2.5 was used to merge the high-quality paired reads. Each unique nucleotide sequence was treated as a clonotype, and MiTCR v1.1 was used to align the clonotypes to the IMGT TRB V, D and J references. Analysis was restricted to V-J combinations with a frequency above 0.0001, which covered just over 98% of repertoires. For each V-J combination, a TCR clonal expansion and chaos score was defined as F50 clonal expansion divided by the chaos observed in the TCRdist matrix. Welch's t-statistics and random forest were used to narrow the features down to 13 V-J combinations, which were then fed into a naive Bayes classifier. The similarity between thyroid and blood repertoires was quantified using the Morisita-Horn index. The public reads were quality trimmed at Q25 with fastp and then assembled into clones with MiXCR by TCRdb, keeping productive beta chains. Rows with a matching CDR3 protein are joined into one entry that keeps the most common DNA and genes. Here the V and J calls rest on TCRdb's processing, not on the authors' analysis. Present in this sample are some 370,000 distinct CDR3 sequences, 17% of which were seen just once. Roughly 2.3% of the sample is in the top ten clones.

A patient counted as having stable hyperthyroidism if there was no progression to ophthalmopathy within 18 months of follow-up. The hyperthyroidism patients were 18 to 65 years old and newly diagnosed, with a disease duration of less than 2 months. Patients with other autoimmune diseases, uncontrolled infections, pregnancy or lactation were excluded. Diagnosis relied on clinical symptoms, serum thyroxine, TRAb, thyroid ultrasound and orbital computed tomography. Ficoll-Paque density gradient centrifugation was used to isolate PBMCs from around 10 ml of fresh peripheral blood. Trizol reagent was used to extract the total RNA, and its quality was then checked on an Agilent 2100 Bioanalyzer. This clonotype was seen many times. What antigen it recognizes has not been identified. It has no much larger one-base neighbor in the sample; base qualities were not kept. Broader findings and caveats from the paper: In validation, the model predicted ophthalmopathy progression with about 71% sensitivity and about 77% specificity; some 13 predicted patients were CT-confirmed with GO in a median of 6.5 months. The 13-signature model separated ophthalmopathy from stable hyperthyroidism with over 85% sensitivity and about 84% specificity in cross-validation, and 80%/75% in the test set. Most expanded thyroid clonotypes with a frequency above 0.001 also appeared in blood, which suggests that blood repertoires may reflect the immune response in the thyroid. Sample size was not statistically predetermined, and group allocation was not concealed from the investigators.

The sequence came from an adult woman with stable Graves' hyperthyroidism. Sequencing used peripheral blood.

In nucleotide form, the sequence is TGTGCCAGCAGTTTAGCGAAACCGCGGTGGGAAAACTACGAGCAGTACTTC. Its protein product is CASSLAKPRWENYEQYF. This receptor chain uses TRBV12-3 or TRBV12-4 and TRBJ2-7; the D segment cannot be called with confidence. The junction carries 18 bases between V and J, which are trimmed by 0 bases and 3 bases respectively. From cysteine to phenylalanine, the CDR3 is 17 amino acids long. Of all the DNA, just the CDR3 is kept, 51 bases in frame from base 1.